The 18 T cell receptor beta chains given below trace back to one sample, sequenced in a study of CD8 T cells in Susac syndrome. Random hexamers were used to reverse transcribe an amount of about 0.45 to 1 ug RNA. A single record per CDR3 protein comes from TCRdb applying MiXCR to the immunoSEQ multiplex PCR reads. Of around 150,000 distinct CDR3 sequences listed, just under 95% are singletons. The specimen sequenced was CD4+ T cells from PBMCs. The receptors stem from a human donor with Susac syndrome.

The V and J genes are TRBV27 and TRBJ1-1; TRBD1 matches at 7 bases. This CDR3 has 13 amino acids. The germline CDR1 and CDR2 sequences are MNHEY and SMNVEV (reference sequence). V gave up 5 bases and J gave up 5 bases; unmatched junction bases: 5. The CDR3 DNA reads as TGTGCCAGCAGTCAACAGGGGAGGACTGAAGCTTTCTTT. Translating it yields CASSQQGRTEAFF.

The V and J genes are TRBV18 and TRBJ2-1; 7 nucleotides agree with TRBD2. V shed 0 bases and J 4 bases; nucleotides not matched to a gene: 12. Germline V gene sequence: CDR1 KGHSH, CDR2 LQKENI. The CDR3 is made up of 18 amino acids. The CDR3 protein is CASSPPMASGWKYNEQFF. The DNA for the CDR3 is TGTGCCAGCTCACCACCGATGGCTAGCGGCTGGAAATACAATGAGCAGTTCTTC.

The rearrangement uses TRBV28 and TRBJ1-2, with D uncertain. The V and J ends lost 6 bases and 6 bases respectively, with 11 bases between them. The germline CDR1 and CDR2 sequences are MDHEN and SYDVKM. The CDR3 covers 12 residues. As DNA, the CDR3 is TGTGCCAGCAGCTCGCCGAGAAATGGCTACACCTTC. Translated: CASSSPRNGYTF.

This chain links TRBV12-3 or TRBV12-4 with TRBJ1-1, with a weak D call TRBD1 (5 bases). With 2 bases removed from V and 2 bases from J, the gap between germline ends came to 9 bases. This CDR3 has 14 amino acids. The CDR3 DNA sequence: TGTGCCAGCAGTTTATTTTGGGACAACACTGAAGCTTTCTTT. It codes for CASSLFWDNTEAFF.

The chain uses TRBV5-1 and TRBJ2-7; no clear D gene. The CDR3 spans 13 residues. The V gene's germline CDR1 is SGHRS and CDR2 YFSETQ. V was clipped by 6 bases and J by 0 bases, with 10 bases between them. The CDR3 DNA is TGCGCCAGCAACAAGGACGGCTCCTACGAGCAGTACTTC. It codes for CASNKDGSYEQYF.

The chain recombines TRBV20-1 with TRBJ2-7; 12 bases fit TRBD2. The CDR3 has 17 residues. The V segment lost 4 bases and the J segment 4 bases; nucleotides outside the gene matches: 14. Germline loops: CDR1 DFQATT, CDR2 SNEGSKA (reference sequence). CDR3: CSATRDPRGLAGYEQYF. Here the CDR3 DNA reads TGCAGTGCTACGCGCGACCCCCGAGGACTAGCGGGATACGAGCAGTACTTC.

V and J are TRBV15 and TRBJ2-1; 13 bases align to TRBD2. This CDR3 region has 17 residues. The V gene end was trimmed by 1 base and the J gene end by 9 bases; junction bases not matched to a gene: 9. Germline V lookup: CDR1 LNHNV, CDR2 YYDKDF (reference sequence). The CDR3 DNA sequence: TGTGCCACCAGCAGAGGGACTAGCGGGGGAGCCCTTGGTGAGCAGTTCTTC. This gives the protein CATSRGTSGGALGEQFF. Full variable domain (outside the CDR3, taken from reference TRBV15 and TRBJ2-1): DAMVIQNPRYQVTQFGKPVTLSCSQTLNHNVMYWYQQKSSQAPKLLFHYYDKDFNNEADTPDNFQSRRPNTSFCFLDIRSPGLGDTAMYLCATSRGTSGGALGEQFFGPGTRLTVL.

The chain links TRBV29-1 to TRBJ1-2; D remains unclear. Germline loops: CDR1 SQVTM, CDR2 ANQGSEA. V was cut by 4 bases and J by 3 bases, with 12 bases left in between. This CDR3 comprises 13 residues. Here the CDR3 DNA reads TGCAGCGTTGGACAACAGCGGGACTATGGCTACACCTTC. This sequence encodes CSVGQQRDYGYTF.

The rearrangement links TRBV30 to TRBJ1-6; 7 bases line up with TRBD1. After removal of 3 bases from V and 9 bases from J, the junction contained 8 bases not matched to a gene. The length of the CDR3 is 14 residues. Germline CDR1 is GTSNPN and CDR2 is SVGIG (reference sequence). The CDR3 spells CAWSATGAGSPLHF. CDR3 sequence (DNA): TGTGCCTGGAGCGCCACAGGGGCGGGTTCACCCCTCCACTTT. The whole variable domain, remainder taken from reference TRBV30 and TRBJ1-6, is SQTIHQWPATLVQPVGSPLSLECTVEGTSNPNLYWYRQAAGRGLQLLFYSVGIGQISSEVPQNLSASRPQDRQFILSSKKLLLSDSGFYLCAWSATGAGSPLHFGNGTRLTVT.

V gene TRBV15 combines with J gene TRBJ1-5; 8 positions agree with TRBD1. The CDR3 spans 14 residues. Germline V gene sequence: CDR1 LNHNV, CDR2 YYDKDF (reference sequence). V shed 5 bases, J shed 6 bases, and the junction held 6 bases outside the gene matches. In DNA, the CDR3 is TGTGCCACCAGCCAAGACAGGGGCCGTCAGCCCCAGCATTTT. It translates to CATSQDRGRQPQHF.

This rearrangement joins TRBV15 to TRBJ1-6; no definite D call. Trimming pared 1 base from V and 5 bases from J, leaving 6 bases between. The CDR3 is 14 amino acids. Germline V CDR1 and CDR2: LNHNV, YYDKDF (reference sequence). In DNA form, the CDR3 reads TGTGCCACCAGCAGAGCCGGGAATAATTCACCCCTCCACTTT. It translates to CATSRAGNNSPLHF.

The chain recombines TRBV5-4 with TRBJ2-7; D remains ambiguous. V lost 5 bases and J 6 bases, leaving 12 bases between the germline ends. Germline CDR1 is SGHNT and CDR2 is YYREEE (reference sequence). This CDR3 is 12 amino acids long. The CDR3 reads CASRTVASEQYF. In DNA, the CDR3 is TGTGCCAGCAGGACGGTCGCTTCCGAGCAGTACTTC. The whole variable domain, remainder taken from reference TRBV5-4 and TRBJ2-7, is ETGVTQSPTHLIKTRGQQVTLRCSSQSGHNTVSWYQQALGQGPQFIFQYYREEENGRGNFPPRFSGLQFPNYSSELNVNALELDDSALYLCASRTVASEQYFGPGTRLTVT.

This clonotype occurred once. The V gene is TRBV3-1, the J gene TRBJ2-5; D is perhaps TRBD2 (6 bases). The CDR3 is made up of 14 amino acids. The germline V gene encodes CDR1 LGHDT and CDR2 YNNKEL (reference sequence). Trimming took off 1 base at V and 6 bases at J, with 12 bases between the two ends. DNA for the CDR3: TGTGCCAGCAGCCAAGTTGGCGGGATGCAGACCCAGTACTTC. Translation: CASSQVGGMQTQYF.

This chain links TRBV27 with TRBJ2-7; 12 bases line up with TRBD2. The J segment lost 6 bases and the V segment lost 5 bases, leaving 8 bases of the junction unmatched. The CDR3 length is 15 residues. Germline values: CDR1 MNHEY, CDR2 SMNVEV (reference sequence). The CDR3: CASSALAGGAGEQYF. The CDR3 DNA is TGTGCCAGCAGTGCACTAGCGGGGGGTGCCGGCGAGCAGTACTTC.

The chain is built from TRBV27 and TRBJ2-6, with 8 bases lining up with TRBD1. The V gene end was trimmed by 5 bases and the J gene end by 2 bases; junction bases not matched to a gene: 5. CDR3 length: 16 residues. In germline, CDR1 is MNHEY, CDR2 SMNVEV (reference sequence). DNA of the CDR3: TGTGCCAGCAGTGGCTACAGGGGGACTGGGGCCAACGTCCTGACTTTC. This sequence encodes CASSGYRGTGANVLTF. The entire variable domain, with the rest obtained from reference TRBV27 and TRBJ2-6, is as follows: EAQVTQNPRYLITVTGKKLTVTCSQNMNHEYMSWYRQDPGLGLRQIYYSMNVEVTDKGDVPEGYKVSRKEKRNFPLILESPSPNQTSLYFCASSGYRGTGANVLTFGAGSRLTVL.

This rearrangement joins TRBV20-1 to TRBJ2-5; the D gene is possibly TRBD1 (6 bases). Germline V CDR1 and CDR2: DFQATT, SNEGSKA (reference sequence). The CDR3 is 13 residues long. The ends were cut back, 5 bases at V and 5 bases at J, with 15 bases in the middle. The CDR3: CSAYLTGRETQYF. As DNA, the CDR3 is TGCAGTGCTTACTTAACAGGGCGGGAGACCCAGTACTTC.

The gene calls are TRBV28 and TRBJ1-4, with a tentative D call TRBD1 (5 bases). The CDR3 runs to 14 residues. V lost 6 bases and J 6 bases, leaving 14 bases between the germline ends. Germline V gene data show CDR1 as MDHEN and CDR2 as SYDVKM. CDR3 coding DNA: TGTGCCAGCAGGCGGGCGGGGGGTGATGAAAAACTGTTTTTT. Translation: CASRRAGGDEKLFF.

This sequence joins TRBV12-3 or TRBV12-4 and TRBJ1-1; D is uncertain. The CDR3 extends over 14 amino acids. Trimming stripped 3 bases from V and 0 bases from J, with 8 bases between. CDR3 region: CASSLAEVNTEAFF. For the CDR3, the DNA is TGTGCCAGCAGTTTGGCGGAGGTGAACACTGAAGCTTTCTTT.